This T cell receptor (beta chain) appears in the sequencing data of a study of blood T cell repertoires in COVID-19. The overall study: From T cells, B-cell-depleted T cells, or PBMCs came the material, which was cDNA or gDNA.

CDR1 SQVTM and CDR2 ANQGSEA come from the germline V gene. V lost 6 bases and J lost 6, with 12 bases in between. The CDR3 covers 11 residues. Sequencing was performed with immunoSEQ multiplex PCR; in TCRdb, only in-frame clones are kept and a portion is missing. Of approximately 82,000 clones detected, 85% to 95% appear once; the ten largest clones hold under 7.5%. The rearrangement joins TRBV29-1 to TRBJ2-7; tentative D call: TRBD2 (5 bases). Sequenced input: peripheral blood. This sequence originates from a woman aged 55-75 years with active COVID-19. CDR3 sequence (DNA): TGCAGCGTGGGAGATCTGGGCGAGCAGTACTTC. Protein sequence: CSVGDLGEQYF.